These T cell receptor beta chains were read from a single sample in a study of cytomegalovirus exposure and HLA in healthy donors. Sequencing was performed with immunoSEQ multiplex PCR; in TCRdb, only in-frame clones are kept and a portion is missing. The table lists roughly 120,000 clones, about 73% of them singletons. The sequencing sample was made of PBMCs. These receptors all come from a woman in her forties or fifties in good health and CMV-seropositive. Each CDR3 is given with its conserved first and last residue. The D gene is left open where the match is weak. The size entry is marked missing in some rows and otherwise reads once, few, many or a size class.

j_gene | abundance | v_gene | d_gene | CDR3nt | CDR3aa
TRBJ1-6 | once | TRBV28 | NA | TGTGCCGCCCTTACTACTAATTCACCCCTCCACTTT | CAALTTNSPLHF
TRBJ2-7 | NA | TRBV20-1 | NA | TGCAGTGCCGGCTACGAGCAGTACTTC | CSAGYEQYF
TRBJ2-6 | NA | TRBV5-4 | TRBD1 | TGTGCCAGCAGAAGGACAGGGGGCGATTTCGTCGGGGCCAACGTCCTGACTTTC | CASRRTGGDFVGANVLTF
TRBJ1-2 | NA | TRBV6-1 | NA | TGTGCCAGCAGCTCGGTTGTGAACTATGGCTACACCTTC | CASSSVVNYGYTF
TRBJ1-2 | NA | TRBV29-1 | NA | TGCAGCGTTGTTGCGATACAGTATGGCTACACCTTC | CSVVAIQYGYTF
TRBJ2-2 | NA | TRBV2 | TRBD2 | TGTGCCAGCAGTGAAAGGCAGCGGGGGGGCATCGGGGAGCTGTTTTTT | CASSERQRGGIGELFF
TRBJ2-5 | NA | TRBV11-2 | NA | TGTGCCAGCAGCTTAGACTCGCACAGCCAAGAGACCCAGTACTTC | CASSLDSHSQETQYF
TRBJ1-1 | NA | TRBV14 | NA | TGTGCCAGCAGCCAAGCCAGATGGACTCCAGCTTTCTTT | CASSQARWTPAFF
TRBJ1-6 | NA | TRBV9 | NA | TGTGCCAGCAGCGTAGTTCCGGGGTACAATTCACCCCTCCACTTT | CASSVVPGYNSPLHF
TRBJ2-7 | NA | TRBV7-2 | TRBD2 | TGTGCCAGCAGCCGAGAGCCGCTAGCGGGGGTGTACGAGCAGTACTTC | CASSREPLAGVYEQYF
TRBJ1-4 | NA | TRBV6-1 | TRBD1 | TGTGCCAGCAGGGGTGGACAGGGAGGAGATGAAAAACTGTTTTTT | CASRGGQGGDEKLFF
TRBJ2-7 | NA | TRBV2 | TRBD2 | TGTGCCAGCAGTGAAACTAGCGGGGGGTCGGTAGGCTACGAGCAGTACTTC | CASSETSGGSVGYEQYF
TRBJ2-1 | few | TRBV7-6 | TRBD2 | TGTGCCAGCAGCTTAGAGACTAGCGACTACAATGAGCAGTTCTTC | CASSLETSDYNEQFF
TRBJ2-7 | NA | TRBV5-8 | NA | TGTGCCAGCGAAGTATCTCTTAGTAACGAGCAGTACTTC | CASEVSLSNEQYF
TRBJ1-5 | NA | TRBV2 | NA | TGTGCCAGCAACCAGGGTTTCCAGCCCCAGCATTTT | CASNQGFQPQHF
TRBJ2-1 | NA | TRBV4-1 | NA | TGCGCCAGCAGCCGGTCTAGCGCCTATTCCTACAATGAGCAGTTCTTC | CASSRSSAYSYNEQFF
TRBJ1-1 | NA | TRBV5-1 | TRBD1 | TGCGCCAGCAGCCATCGGACAGGCATGACTGAAGCTTTCTTT | CASSHRTGMTEAFF
TRBJ2-1 | NA | TRBV5-1 | TRBD2 | TGCGCCAGCAGCTCCACTAGCGGGGGGGCAAGAAATGAGCAGTTCTTC | CASSSTSGGARNEQFF
TRBJ2-1 | NA | TRBV4-2 | NA | TGTGCCAGCAGCCCATCTGTGGCGGACAATGAGCAGTTCTTC | CASSPSVADNEQFF
TRBJ2-2 | few | TRBV6-5 | NA | TGTGCCAGCAGTTACGGGGCCCCAGTGGCGCTGTTTTTT | CASSYGAPVALFF
TRBJ1-1 | NA | TRBV10-2 | NA | TGCGCCAGCGGGAGGGCTAACACTGAAGCTTTCTTT | CASGRANTEAFF
TRBJ2-2 | once | TRBV28 | TRBD1 | TGTGCCAGCAGTACTGCCGGGACAGGGGCCACCGGGGAGCTGTTTTTT | CASSTAGTGATGELFF
TRBJ2-3 | NA | TRBV5-4 | NA | TGTGCCAGCAGCTTGGAGCTAGCGCGCAGCACAGATACGCAGTATTTT | CASSLELARSTDTQYF
TRBJ1-1 | NA | TRBV19 | NA | TGTGCCAGTAGTATGGACGGGGGGGGCACTGAAGCTTTCTTT | CASSMDGGGTEAFF
TRBJ2-1 | NA | TRBV19 | TRBD1 | TGTGCCAGTAGTCCACAGGGGGCTCACCCCAATGAGCAGTTCTTC | CASSPQGAHPNEQFF
TRBJ2-7 | few | TRBV6-6 | NA | TGTGCCAGCAGGAGCCGGGACACCTACGAGCAGTACTTC | CASRSRDTYEQYF
TRBJ2-4 | NA | TRBV18 | NA | TGTGCCAGCTCACCACCGTCATGGCAGTCTCAGGCCTCAAACATTCAGTACTTC | CASSPPSWQSQASNIQYF
TRBJ2-6 | NA | TRBV10-3 | TRBD1 | TGTGCCATCAGCGGACAGGTCTCTGGGGCCAACGTCCTGACTTTC | CAISGQVSGANVLTF